This T cell receptor beta chain emerged from a study of OX40 agonist ivuxolimab in advanced cancers. This clone was recorded only once. Assay: immunoSEQ multiplex PCR; the TCRdb copy retains only in-frame clones and omits some. This sample has about 80,000 clones; 70% to 90% occur once, and the top ten carry approximately 25%. The material was CD4+ or CD8+ T cells sorted from blood, obtained in a trial of the OX40 agonist ivuxolimab. This TCR came from an adult with an advanced solid tumor such as melanoma, head and neck, liver or kidney cancer.

This CDR3 is CAWSTPGTSGETQYF. Here the CDR3 DNA reads TGTGCCTGGAGTACACCGGGGACTAGCGGGGAGACCCAGTACTTC. V gene TRBV30 combines with J gene TRBJ2-5, with TRBD2 identical over 12 bases. This CDR3 has 15 amino acids. J was trimmed by 5 bases and V by 2 bases; bases with no gene match: 6. Germline assignment: CDR1 GTSNPN and CDR2 SVGIG (reference sequence).